Sequencing of this T cell receptor beta chain was carried out in a study of OX40 agonist ivuxolimab in advanced cancers. Background on the study: Patients took ivuxolimab, an agonistic anti-OX40 (CD134) antibody. Dose-escalation patients were diagnosed with hepatocellular carcinoma, melanoma, renal cell cancer or head and neck cancer. Study outcomes and limitations: Expanded clones were, on average, more numerous among CD8+ T cells than CD4+.

Autoimmune disease history or systemic immunosuppression excluded patients. Some clones are missing from TCRdb's copy, which holds only in-frame ones; the method was immunoSEQ multiplex PCR. The sample has tens of thousands of clones, 86% seen once. In the case of this clone: Its antigen is as yet unknown.

Germline V gene sequence: CDR1 GTSNPN, CDR2 SVGIG (reference sequence). The CDR3 is 14 amino acids. With 4 bases clipped from V and 2 bases from J, the junction kept 5 bases outside the gene matches. This clonotype was sampled from an adult with an advanced solid tumor such as melanoma, head and neck, liver or kidney cancer. Here the sequenced sample was CD4+ or CD8+ T cells sorted from blood, taken in a trial of the OX40 agonist ivuxolimab. The V call is TRBV30, the J call TRBJ1-2, with TRBD1 matching 9 bases. CDR3 sequence: CAWNRDRANYGYTF. The CDR3 DNA is TGTGCCTGGAACCGGGACAGGGCGAACTATGGCTACACCTTC.